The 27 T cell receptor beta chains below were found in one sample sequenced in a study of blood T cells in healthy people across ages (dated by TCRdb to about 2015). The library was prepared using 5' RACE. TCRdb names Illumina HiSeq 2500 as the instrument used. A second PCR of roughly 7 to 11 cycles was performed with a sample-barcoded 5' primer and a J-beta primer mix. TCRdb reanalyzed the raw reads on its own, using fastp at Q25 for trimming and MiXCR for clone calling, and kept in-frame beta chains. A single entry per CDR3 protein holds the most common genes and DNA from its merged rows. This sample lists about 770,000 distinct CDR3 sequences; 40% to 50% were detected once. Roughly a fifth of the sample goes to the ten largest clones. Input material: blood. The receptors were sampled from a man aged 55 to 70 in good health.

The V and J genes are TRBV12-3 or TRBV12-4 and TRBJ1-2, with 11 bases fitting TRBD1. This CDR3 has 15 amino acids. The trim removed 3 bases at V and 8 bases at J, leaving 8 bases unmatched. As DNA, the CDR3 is TGTGCCAGCAGTTTCGGACAGGGGGCGCATCGGGGCTACACCTTC. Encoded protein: CASSFGQGAHRGYTF.

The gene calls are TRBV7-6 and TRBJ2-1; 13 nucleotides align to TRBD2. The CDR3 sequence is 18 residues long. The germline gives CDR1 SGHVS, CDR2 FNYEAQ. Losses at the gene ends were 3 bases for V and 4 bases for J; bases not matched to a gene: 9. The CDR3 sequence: CASSFFPGTSGEYNEQFF. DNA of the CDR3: TGTGCCAGCAGCTTTTTCCCCGGGACTAGCGGGGAGTACAATGAGCAGTTCTTC.

CDR3 bases: TGTGCCAGCAGCTTCGGACAGGGACGTATAACAGATACGCAGTATTTT. It yields the protein CASSFGQGRITDTQYF. V gene TRBV7-9 combines with J gene TRBJ2-3, with 8 bases matching TRBD1. With 3 bases clipped from V and 3 bases from J, the junction kept 8 bases outside the gene matches. Germline V gene data show CDR1 as SEHNR and CDR2 as FQNEAQ (reference sequence). This CDR3 contains 16 residues. The complete variable domain, with remaining parts taken from reference TRBV7-9 and TRBJ2-3, reads DTGVSQNPRHKITKRGQNVTFRCDPISEHNRLYWYRQTLGQGPEFLTYFQNEAQLEKSRLLSDRFSAERPKGSFSTLEIQRTEQGDSAMYLCASSFGQGRITDTQYFGPGTRLTVL.

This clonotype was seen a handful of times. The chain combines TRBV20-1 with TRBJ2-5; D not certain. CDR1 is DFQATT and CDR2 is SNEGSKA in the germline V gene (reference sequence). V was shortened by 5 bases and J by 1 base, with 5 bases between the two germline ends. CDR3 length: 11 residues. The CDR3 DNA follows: TGCAGTGCTTCCCGCCAAGAGACCCAGTACTTC. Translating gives CSASRQETQYF.

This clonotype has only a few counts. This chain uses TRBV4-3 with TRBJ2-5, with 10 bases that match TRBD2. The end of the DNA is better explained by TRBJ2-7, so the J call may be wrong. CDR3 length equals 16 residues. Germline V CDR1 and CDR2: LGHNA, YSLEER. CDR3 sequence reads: CASSQEPAGGPFEQYF. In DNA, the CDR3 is TGCGCCAGCAGCCAAGAACCAGCGGGGGGGCCTTTCGAGCAGTACTTC.

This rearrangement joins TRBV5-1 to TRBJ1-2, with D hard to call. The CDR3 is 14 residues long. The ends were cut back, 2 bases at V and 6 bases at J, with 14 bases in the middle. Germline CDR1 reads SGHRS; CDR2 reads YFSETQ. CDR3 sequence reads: CASSLWGNDHGYTF. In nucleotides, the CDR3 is TGCGCCAGCAGCTTATGGGGTAACGATCATGGCTACACCTTC.

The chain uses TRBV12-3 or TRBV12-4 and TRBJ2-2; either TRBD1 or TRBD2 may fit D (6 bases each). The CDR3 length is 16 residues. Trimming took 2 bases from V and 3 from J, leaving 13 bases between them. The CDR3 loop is CASSLIRGGYTGELFF. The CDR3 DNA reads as TGTGCCAGCAGTTTAATAAGAGGGGGGTACACCGGGGAGCTGTTTTTT.

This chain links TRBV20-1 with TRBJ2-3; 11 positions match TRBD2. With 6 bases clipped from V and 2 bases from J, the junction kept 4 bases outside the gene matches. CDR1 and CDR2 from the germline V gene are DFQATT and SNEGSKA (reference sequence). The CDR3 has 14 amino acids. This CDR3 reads CSAIAGGTTDTQYF. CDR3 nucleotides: TGCAGTGCAATAGCGGGGGGGACCACAGATACGCAGTATTTT.

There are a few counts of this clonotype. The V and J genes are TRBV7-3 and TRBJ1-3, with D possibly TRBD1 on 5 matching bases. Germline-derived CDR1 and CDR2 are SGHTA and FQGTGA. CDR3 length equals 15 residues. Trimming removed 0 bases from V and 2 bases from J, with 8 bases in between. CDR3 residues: CASSLTGGPGNTIYF. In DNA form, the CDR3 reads TGTGCCAGCAGCTTAACGGGGGGACCTGGAAACACCATATATTTT.

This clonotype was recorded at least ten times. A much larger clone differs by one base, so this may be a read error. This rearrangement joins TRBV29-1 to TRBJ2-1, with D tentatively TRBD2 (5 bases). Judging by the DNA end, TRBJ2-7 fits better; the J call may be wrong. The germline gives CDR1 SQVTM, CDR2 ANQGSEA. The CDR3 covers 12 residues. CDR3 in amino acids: CSVASSYNEQYF. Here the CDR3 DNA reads TGCAGCGTCGCTAGCTCCTACAATGAGCAGTACTTC.

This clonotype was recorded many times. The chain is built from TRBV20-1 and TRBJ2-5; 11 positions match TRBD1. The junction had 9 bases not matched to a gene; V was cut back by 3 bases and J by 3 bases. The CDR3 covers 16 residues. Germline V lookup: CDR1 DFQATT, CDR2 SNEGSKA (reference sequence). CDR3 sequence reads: CSASNPGTGGEETQYF. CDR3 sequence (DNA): TGCAGTGCTAGCAACCCAGGGACAGGGGGTGAAGAGACCCAGTACTTC.

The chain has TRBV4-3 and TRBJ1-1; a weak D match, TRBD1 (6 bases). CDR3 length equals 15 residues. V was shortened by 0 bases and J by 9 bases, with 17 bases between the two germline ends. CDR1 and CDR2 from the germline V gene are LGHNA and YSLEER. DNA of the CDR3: TGCGCCAGCAGCCAAGAAGGACAGAAAGGGAGTAAAGCTTTCTTT. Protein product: CASSQEGQKGSKAFF.

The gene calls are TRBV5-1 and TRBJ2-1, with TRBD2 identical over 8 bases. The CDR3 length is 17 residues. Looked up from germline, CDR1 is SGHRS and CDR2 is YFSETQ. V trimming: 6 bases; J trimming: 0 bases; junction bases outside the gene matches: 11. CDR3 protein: CASKELAGKSSYNEQFF. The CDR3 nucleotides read TGCGCCAGCAAAGAATTAGCGGGGAAGAGCTCCTACAATGAGCAGTTCTTC.

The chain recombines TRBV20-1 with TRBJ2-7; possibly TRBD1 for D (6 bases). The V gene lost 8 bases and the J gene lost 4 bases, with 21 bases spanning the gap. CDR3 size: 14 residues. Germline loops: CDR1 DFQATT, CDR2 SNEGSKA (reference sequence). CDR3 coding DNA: TGCAGTACCACAACAGGGTCTCCGTCGTACGAGCAGTACTTC. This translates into CSTTTGSPSYEQYF.

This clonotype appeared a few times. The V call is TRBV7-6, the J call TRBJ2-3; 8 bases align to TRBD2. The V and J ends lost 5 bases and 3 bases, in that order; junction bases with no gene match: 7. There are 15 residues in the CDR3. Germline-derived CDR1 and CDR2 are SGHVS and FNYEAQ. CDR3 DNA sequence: TGTGCCAGCAGCCCCCGCCCGGGGGGGACAGATACGCAGTATTTT. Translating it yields CASSPRPGGTDTQYF.

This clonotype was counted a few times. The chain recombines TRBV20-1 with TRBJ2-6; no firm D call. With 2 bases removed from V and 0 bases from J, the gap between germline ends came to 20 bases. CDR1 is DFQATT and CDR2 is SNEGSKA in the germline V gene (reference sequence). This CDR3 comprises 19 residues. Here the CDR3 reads CSARTSVVRKHSGANVLTF. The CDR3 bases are TGCAGTGCTAGAACATCAGTGGTCAGGAAACACTCTGGGGCCAACGTCCTGACTTTC.

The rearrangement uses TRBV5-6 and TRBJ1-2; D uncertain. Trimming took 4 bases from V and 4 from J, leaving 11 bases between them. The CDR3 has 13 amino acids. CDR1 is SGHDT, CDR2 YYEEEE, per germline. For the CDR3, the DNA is TGTGCCAGCAGCATAAACGAAGGCTATGGCTACACCTTC. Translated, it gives CASSINEGYGYTF.

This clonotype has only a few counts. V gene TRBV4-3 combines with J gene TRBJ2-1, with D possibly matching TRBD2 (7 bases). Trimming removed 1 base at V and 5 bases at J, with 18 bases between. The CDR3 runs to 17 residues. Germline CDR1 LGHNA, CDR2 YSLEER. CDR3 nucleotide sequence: TGCGCCAGCAGCCAAGTTGACGCTGGGGGGGCCCACAATGAGCAGTTCTTC. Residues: CASSQVDAGGAHNEQFF.

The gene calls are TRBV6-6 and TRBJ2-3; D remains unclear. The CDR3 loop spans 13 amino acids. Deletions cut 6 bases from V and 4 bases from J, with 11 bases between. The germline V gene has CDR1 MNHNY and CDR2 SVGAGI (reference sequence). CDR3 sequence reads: CASRRPGADTQYF. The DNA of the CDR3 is TGTGCCAGCAGGAGGCCGGGCGCAGATACGCAGTATTTT.

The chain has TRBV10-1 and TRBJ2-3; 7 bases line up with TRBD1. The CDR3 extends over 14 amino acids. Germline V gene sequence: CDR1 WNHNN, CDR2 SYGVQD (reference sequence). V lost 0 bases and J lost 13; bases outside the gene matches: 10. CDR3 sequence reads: CASSESQGVYGEYF. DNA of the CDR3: TGCGCCAGCAGTGAGTCGCAGGGGGTTTACGGGGAGTATTTT.

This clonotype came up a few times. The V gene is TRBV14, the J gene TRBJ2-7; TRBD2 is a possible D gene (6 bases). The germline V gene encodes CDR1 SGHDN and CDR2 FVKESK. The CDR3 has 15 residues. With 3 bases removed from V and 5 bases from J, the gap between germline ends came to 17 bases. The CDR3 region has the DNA TGTGCCAGCAGCCATGTCGGAGGGTTTTCCGACGAGCAGTACTTC. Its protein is CASSHVGGFSDEQYF.

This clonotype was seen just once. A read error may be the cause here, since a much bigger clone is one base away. This chain's CDR3 is CASSHPGVAGLLSDYNELFF. The CDR3 nucleotides read TGTGCCAGCAGCCACCCCGGGGTAGCGGGCCTACTCTCCGATTACAATGAGCTGTTCTTC. The chain joins TRBV12-3 or TRBV12-4 to TRBJ2-1; 7 bases fit TRBD2. The CDR3 loop spans 20 amino acids.

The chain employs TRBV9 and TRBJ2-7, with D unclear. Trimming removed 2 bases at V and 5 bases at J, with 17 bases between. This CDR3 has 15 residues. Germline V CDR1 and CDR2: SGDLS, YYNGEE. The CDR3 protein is CASSVSPQPTDEQYF. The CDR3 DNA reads TGTGCCAGCAGCGTGTCGCCCCAACCTACCGACGAGCAGTACTTC.

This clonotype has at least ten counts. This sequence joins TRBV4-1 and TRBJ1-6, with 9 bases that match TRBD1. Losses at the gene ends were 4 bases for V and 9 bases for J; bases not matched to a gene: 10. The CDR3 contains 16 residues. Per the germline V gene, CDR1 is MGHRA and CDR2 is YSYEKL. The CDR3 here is CASSPDRDRVRSPLHF. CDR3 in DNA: TGCGCCAGCAGCCCGGACCGGGACAGGGTTCGTTCACCCCTCCACTTT.

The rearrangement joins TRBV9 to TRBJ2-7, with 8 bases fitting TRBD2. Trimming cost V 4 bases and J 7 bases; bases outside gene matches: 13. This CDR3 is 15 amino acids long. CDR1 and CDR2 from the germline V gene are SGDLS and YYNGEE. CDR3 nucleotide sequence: TGTGCCAGCAGCTCCAGGGCGGGGGGAGGCAATGAGCAGTACTTC. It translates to CASSSRAGGGNEQYF.

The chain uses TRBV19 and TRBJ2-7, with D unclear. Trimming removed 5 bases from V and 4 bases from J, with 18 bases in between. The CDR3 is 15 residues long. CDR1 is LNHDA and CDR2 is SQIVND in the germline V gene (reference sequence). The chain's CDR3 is CASSPNSWRDYEQYF. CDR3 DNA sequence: TGTGCCAGTAGTCCAAACAGTTGGCGTGATTACGAGCAGTACTTC.

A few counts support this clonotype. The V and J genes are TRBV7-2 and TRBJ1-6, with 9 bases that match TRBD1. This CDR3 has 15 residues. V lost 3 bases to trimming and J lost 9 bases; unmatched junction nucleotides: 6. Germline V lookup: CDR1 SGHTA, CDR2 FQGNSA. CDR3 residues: CASSFSGQGSSPLHF. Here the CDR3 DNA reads TGTGCCAGCAGCTTTTCGGGACAGGGATCTTCACCCCTCCACTTT.